A single sample gave rise to the 21 T cell receptor beta chains below, sequenced in a study of post-analysis software for immune sequencing data. Study outcomes and limitations: The study found TRBV5-6, TRBV5-1 and TRBV20-1 among about five TRBV segments more frequent in patients than controls.

Researchers reported that TCR beta cDNA libraries carried unique molecular identifiers. Using its own MiXCR run on the PCR reads, TCRdb lists one record per CDR3 protein. The sample includes almost 700,000 distinct CDR3 sequences, 55% to 70% of them seen just once. Antigen specificity for these receptors is unknown. The sample was blood. The source is a girl aged 2-15 years with multiple sclerosis.

This CDR3 is CSVASGHKNIQYF. The CDR3 DNA reads as TGCAGCGTTGCGTCCGGCCACAAAAACATTCAGTACTTC. The gene calls are TRBV29-1 and TRBJ2-4; D is undetermined. CDR3 length: 13 amino acids. V shed 4 bases and J shed 3 bases, with 10 bases lying between them. Germline CDR1 is SQVTM and CDR2 is ANQGSEA.

This clonotype was seen a handful of times. Germline and junction disagree at one end, which may indicate a read error. The chain recombines TRBV3-1 with TRBJ2-5; maybe TRBD2 (6 bases). Per germline, CDR1 LGHDT and CDR2 YNNKEL (reference sequence). The CDR3 sequence is 13 residues long. CDR3 DNA: TGTGCCAGCAGTGGGACTGTTCAAGGGACCCAGTACTTC. Its protein product is CASSGTVQGTQYF.

This clonotype was counted between two and nine times. This chain connects TRBV12-3 or TRBV12-4 to TRBJ1-6; D unclear. V dropped 2 bases and J dropped 10 bases, with 9 bases sitting between them. The CDR3 runs to 13 residues. CDR3 amino acids: CASSLTGNSPLHF. In DNA, the CDR3 is TGTGCCAGCAGTTTAACCGGGAACTCACCCCTCCACTTT.

The chain uses TRBV18 and TRBJ2-5; no clear D. V lost 5 bases to trimming and J lost 1 base, with 8 bases between them. This CDR3 has 13 amino acids. The germline gives CDR1 KGHSH, CDR2 LQKENI. The CDR3 here is CASSATSQETQYF. Here the CDR3 DNA reads TGTGCCAGCTCAGCGACATCCCAAGAGACCCAGTACTTC.

This clonotype has only a few counts. CDR3 residues: CASSIGGQVDEQFF. The CDR3 DNA sequence: TGTGCCAGTAGTATTGGTGGACAAGTGGATGAGCAGTTCTTC. The V gene is TRBV19, the J gene TRBJ2-1, with D perhaps TRBD1 (5 bases). Germline CDR1 is LNHDA and CDR2 is SQIVND (reference sequence). V was pared by 3 bases and J by 8 bases, with 14 bases between. The CDR3 is 14 residues long.

The chain has TRBV10-3 and TRBJ2-5, with 9 bases fitting TRBD1. V was pared by 0 bases and J by 1 base, with 6 bases of the junction left unmatched. Germline CDR1 and CDR2: ENHRY and SYGVKD. The CDR3 contains 17 residues. CDR3: CAISESKDRGSQETQYF. CDR3 nucleotides: TGTGCCATCAGTGAGTCGAAGGACAGGGGCTCCCAAGAGACCCAGTACTTC.

V usage is TRBV5-1 and J usage is TRBJ2-1; D might be TRBD2 (7 bases). Germline V CDR1 and CDR2: SGHRS, YFSETQ. This CDR3 contains 16 residues. With 4 bases removed from V and 4 bases from J, the gap between germline ends came to 18 bases. CDR3 DNA sequence: TGCGCCAGCAGCAAGGGAGGGGGACTGGCATACAATGAGCAGTTCTTC. Translation: CASSKGGGLAYNEQFF.

The J gene is TRBJ1-4, the V gene TRBV10-2, with D uncertain. Trimming took off 2 bases at V and 10 bases at J, with 8 bases between the two ends. The CDR3 totals 12 residues. Per germline, CDR1 WSHSY and CDR2 SAAADI. The DNA for the CDR3 is TGCGCCAGCAGTGAGGAATTGGGAAAACTGTTTTTT. This codes for CASSEELGKLFF.

The V and J genes are TRBV7-9 and TRBJ2-7, with unresolved D. The CDR3 consists of 17 residues. The germline CDR1 and CDR2 sequences are SEHNR and FQNEAQ (reference sequence). The V end was cut by 4 bases, the J end by 0 bases, with 19 bases between. DNA for the CDR3: TGTGCCAGCAGCTCAACCTATCAAACTTCGGGCTCCTACGAGCAGTACTTC. It codes for CASSSTYQTSGSYEQYF.

This clonotype was recorded a few times. The V call is TRBV10-3, the J call TRBJ2-5; 10 bases fit TRBD2. The J call may be in error: the DNA end matches TRBJ2-7 better. Germline V lookup: CDR1 ENHRY, CDR2 SYGVKD. This CDR3 has 15 residues. In nucleotides, the CDR3 is TGTGCCATCAGTGGAAATTCAGCGGGAGGGGGCGAGCAGTACTTC. Protein: CAISGNSAGGGEQYF.

The chain employs TRBV25-1 and TRBJ2-5; 7 bases agree with TRBD2. In germline, CDR1 is MGHDK, CDR2 SYGVNS. This CDR3 has 16 amino acids. V lost 2 bases and J lost 11; bases outside the gene matches: 17. The CDR3 spells CASSELGGGLYNEQYF. The CDR3 region has the DNA TGTGCCAGCAGTGAACTTGGCGGGGGACTTTACAATGAGCAGTACTTC. The entire variable domain, with the rest obtained from reference TRBV25-1 and TRBJ2-5, is as follows: EADIYQTPRYLVIGTGKKITLECSQTMGHDKMYWYQQDPGMELHLIHYSYGVNSTEKGDLSSESTVSRIRTEHFPLTLESARPSHTSQYLCASSELGGGLYNEQYFGPGTRLLVL.

V usage is TRBV20-1 and J usage is TRBJ1-1, with a tentative D call TRBD1 (5 bases). The CDR3 is made up of 12 amino acids. The V gene's germline CDR1 is DFQATT and CDR2 SNEGSKA (reference sequence). V gave up 5 bases and J gave up 6 bases, with 13 bases separating them. This chain's CDR3 is CSAGGVGAEAFF. As DNA, the CDR3 is TGCAGTGCTGGGGGGGTAGGGGCTGAAGCTTTCTTT.

The V call is TRBV2, the J call TRBJ2-7; perhaps TRBD1 as D (5 bases). The V gene lost 9 bases and the J gene lost 1 base, with 16 bases spanning the gap. Looked up from germline, CDR1 is SNHLY and CDR2 is FYNNEI. The CDR3 spans 14 residues. CDR3: CASQIGADSYEQYF. The CDR3 nucleotides read TGTGCCAGTCAGATAGGGGCGGATTCCTACGAGCAGTACTTC.

This chain connects TRBV7-9 to TRBJ2-1, with 11 bases aligning to TRBD2. The junction had 6 bases not matched to a gene; V was cut back by 5 bases and J by 6 bases. The CDR3 runs 15 residues. The germline CDR1 and CDR2 sequences are SEHNR and FQNEAQ (reference sequence). CDR3 sequence: CASSNSGGAPNEQFF. For the CDR3, the DNA is TGTGCCAGCAGCAATAGCGGGGGGGCCCCCAATGAGCAGTTCTTC.

This clonotype was seen a handful of times. The V gene is TRBV29-1, the J gene TRBJ1-2; TRBD1 might be the D (5 bases). The CDR3 is 14 residues long. The germline V gene has CDR1 SQVTM and CDR2 ANQGSEA. V dropped 6 bases and J dropped 5 bases, with 19 bases sitting between them. The CDR3 is CSVTSRGRNYGYTF. The CDR3, as DNA: TGCAGCGTGACCTCGCGGGGCCGTAATTATGGCTACACCTTC.

This clonotype was seen a handful of times. The chain carries TRBV20-1 and TRBJ2-5; perhaps TRBD1 as D (5 bases). The V and J ends lost 0 bases and 5 bases respectively, with 13 bases between them. This CDR3 region has 14 residues. Germline-derived CDR1 and CDR2 are DFQATT and SNEGSKA (reference sequence). The chain's CDR3 is CSARDLGRAETQYF. The DNA of the CDR3 is TGCAGTGCTAGAGATCTCGGCAGGGCGGAGACCCAGTACTTC.

The chain employs TRBV7-9 and TRBJ2-4; D gene uncertain. Trimming stripped 3 bases from V and 13 bases from J, with 13 bases between. CDR3 length: 12 residues. Germline V gene lookup returns CDR1 SEHNR and CDR2 FQNEAQ (reference sequence). CDR3 residues: CASSLGMGSQYF. In DNA, the CDR3 is TGTGCCAGCAGCTTGGGGATGGGGTCACAGTACTTC.

This clonotype was counted only a few times. The genes are TRBV6-6 and TRBJ1-2; D possibly corresponds to TRBD1 (5 bases). CDR1 is MNHNY, CDR2 SVGAGI, per germline (reference sequence). V lost 2 bases, J lost 8 bases, and 21 bases lay in between. The CDR3 consists of 16 residues. The CDR3 protein is CASSYGGGFRRQGYTF. CDR3 DNA: TGTGCCAGCAGTTACGGGGGGGGATTCCGGCGGCAGGGCTACACCTTC.

The chain recombines TRBV11-2 with TRBJ2-7; 8 nucleotides line up with TRBD2. The CDR3 length is 12 residues. Germline loops: CDR1 SGHAT, CDR2 FQNNGV. V lost 8 bases, J lost 5 bases, and 5 bases stayed unmatched. The CDR3: CASGREGDEQYF. CDR3 DNA sequence: TGTGCCAGCGGTCGGGAGGGGGACGAGCAGTACTTC.

The gene calls are TRBV11-3 and TRBJ2-1; possibly TRBD2 for D (5 bases). Per the germline V gene, CDR1 is SGHNT and CDR2 is YENEEA. V was trimmed by 6 bases and J by 9 bases, leaving 21 bases between them. The CDR3 extends over 15 amino acids. The CDR3 protein is CASSLTSGSVGEQFF. In DNA, the CDR3 is TGTGCCAGCAGTCTTACTAGTGGGAGCGTCGGTGAGCAGTTCTTC. Full variable domain (missing parts from reference TRBV11-3 and TRBJ2-1): EAGVVQSPRYKIIEKKQPVAFWCNPISGHNTLYWYLQNLGQGPELLIRYENEEAVDDSQLPKDRFSAERLKGVDSTLKIQPAELGDSAVYLCASSLTSGSVGEQFFGPGTRLTVL.

The chain employs TRBV27 and TRBJ1-1; D call uncertain. With 2 bases removed from V and 1 base from J, the gap between germline ends came to 11 bases. Germline V gene sequence: CDR1 MNHEY, CDR2 SMNVEV (reference sequence). The CDR3 is 15 amino acids. CDR3 bases: TGTGCCAGCAGTTTAGAGCGGGGAAGGAACACTGAAGCTTTCTTT. Its translation is CASSLERGRNTEAFF.